The 16 T cell receptor beta chains given below trace back to one sample, sequenced in a study of T-cell memory formation after mild COVID-19. A single record per CDR3 protein comes from TCRdb applying MiXCR to the 5' RACE reads. Of 200,000 or so distinct CDR3 sequences listed, approximately 10% are singletons. Material: PBMCs or a T cell subset sorted from them (not recorded which). The receptors here all came from a man aged 18 to 29 who had mild COVID-19 (a few samples of this study predate the infection). Cell type and time point are not known.

The chain recombines TRBV5-1 with TRBJ1-1; a possible D gene is TRBD1 (5 bases). This CDR3 spans 15 amino acids. V gave up 4 bases and J gave up 1 base, with 14 bases separating them. CDR1 SGHRS and CDR2 YFSETQ come from the germline V gene. Written as DNA, the CDR3 is TGCGCCAGCAGCCCCATTTCAGGGTCGAACACTGAAGCTTTCTTT. Its translation is CASSPISGSNTEAFF.

This clonotype was detected only a few times. The rearrangement joins TRBV7-2 to TRBJ1-1, with D possibly matching TRBD1 (5 bases). V lost 4 bases and J 3 bases, leaving 12 bases between the germline ends. Germline values: CDR1 SGHTA, CDR2 FQGNSA. CDR3 length: 14 amino acids. The CDR3 nucleotides are TGTGCCAGCAGCTCCCTCGGGGGGTACACTGAAGCTTTCTTT. Its translation: CASSSLGGYTEAFF.

The genes are TRBV10-3 and TRBJ1-2; 7 bases are a match to TRBD1. Germline loops: CDR1 ENHRY, CDR2 SYGVKD. The junction had 12 bases not matched to a gene; V was cut back by 10 bases and J by 7 bases. The CDR3 is made up of 13 amino acids. The DNA for the CDR3 is TGTGCCACGGGACAGTCTCGGGAGGGTGGCTACACCTTC. Its protein product is CATGQSREGGYTF.

There are a few counts of this clonotype. The chain couples TRBV5-1 to TRBJ1-1, with TRBD1 identical over 9 bases. J gave up 6 bases and V 4 bases, and 4 bases lay outside the gene matches. CDR1 SGHRS and CDR2 YFSETQ come from the germline V gene. CDR3 size: 13 residues. The CDR3 spells CASSKRDRAEAFF. CDR3 nucleotide sequence: TGCGCCAGCAGCAAAAGGGACAGGGCTGAAGCTTTCTTT.

The J gene is TRBJ1-5, the V gene TRBV21-1; TRBD1, the D gene given by the table, was not confirmed from the DNA. TRBV21-1 is reported as a pseudogene. The CDR3 sequence is 13 residues long. The CDR3: CASSPGRNQPKHF. The CDR3 DNA follows: TGTGCCAGCAGCCCCGGACGGAATCAGCCCAAGCATTTT.

This clonotype occurred many times. The rearrangement links TRBV10-3 to TRBJ2-5, with unresolved D. The CDR3 covers 10 residues. V was shortened by 8 bases and J by 5 bases, with 6 bases between the two germline ends. CDR1 and CDR2 from the germline V gene are ENHRY and SYGVKD. CDR3 amino acids: CAIGMETQYF. The DNA for the CDR3 is TGTGCCATCGGGATGGAGACCCAGTACTTC.

The chain has TRBV4-3 and TRBJ2-1; D unclear. This CDR3 contains 15 residues. Germline lookup yields CDR1 LGHNA and CDR2 YSLEER. V lost 4 bases and J lost 2, with 12 bases in between. CDR3 bases: TGCGCCAGCAGCCCCCGCAAGGGAACCTACAATGAGCAGTTCTTC. Protein product: CASSPRKGTYNEQFF.

The rearrangement joins TRBV6-5 to TRBJ2-7; D could derive from TRBD1 or TRBD2 (5 bases each). This CDR3 has 14 amino acids. Trimming took 6 bases from V and 3 from J, leaving 15 bases between them. CDR1 MNHEY and CDR2 SVGAGI come from the germline V gene. The CDR3 DNA reads as TGTGCCAGCAGGAGGGACGCTTTTCACTACGAGCAGTACGTC. It codes for CASRRDAFHYEQYV.

There are a few counts of this clonotype. This sequence joins TRBV3-1 and TRBJ2-5; 8 bases fit TRBD2. The V and J ends lost 7 bases and 4 bases, in that order; junction bases with no gene match: 5. CDR3 length: 13 amino acids. Germline-derived CDR1 and CDR2 are LGHDT and YNNKEL (reference sequence). The CDR3 nucleotides read TGTGCCAGCACCGGGGGGGTAGGAGAGACCCAGTACTTC. It is translated as CASTGGVGETQYF.

V usage is TRBV28 and J usage is TRBJ2-7; possible D gene TRBD1, 6 bases. Looked up from germline, CDR1 is MDHEN and CDR2 is SYDVKM. The CDR3 spans 13 residues. V was cut by 3 bases and J by 5 bases, with 11 bases left in between. The CDR3 region has the DNA TGTGCCAGCAGTTTGCAGGGGACCCACGAGCAGTACTTC. Its translation: CASSLQGTHEQYF. The whole variable domain, remainder taken from reference TRBV28 and TRBJ2-7, is DVKVTQSSRYLVKRTGEKVFLECVQDMDHENMFWYRQDPGLGLRLIYFSYDVKMKEKGDIPEGYSVSREKKERFSLILESASTNQTSMYLCASSLQGTHEQYFGPGTRLTVT.

This clonotype was found a few times. V is TRBV7-9 and J is TRBJ1-5, with no clear D. CDR1 and CDR2 (germline): SEHNR, FQNEAQ (reference sequence). Trimming removed 1 base at V and 7 bases at J, with 5 bases between. This CDR3 has 12 amino acids. The CDR3 DNA follows: TGTGCCAGCAGCTTAGACCCCCAGCCCCAGCATTTT. Translating gives CASSLDPQPQHF.

The J gene is TRBJ2-7, the V gene TRBV3-1; 8 positions agree with TRBD2. The CDR3 extends over 16 amino acids. Germline values: CDR1 LGHDT, CDR2 YNNKEL (reference sequence). Germline trimming cut 1 base from V and 6 bases from J; bases unmatched to any gene: 11. CDR3 nucleotide sequence: TGTGCCAGCAGCCAAGGGATAGCGGGCCTAGCGGGCGAGCAGTACTTC. Translating it yields CASSQGIAGLAGEQYF.

Within the sample, this clonotype is medium-sized. V is TRBV7-9 and J is TRBJ2-1, with TRBD2 as a possible D gene (6 bases). Trimming left V 2 bases short and J 8 bases short, with 7 bases between. The CDR3 has 12 amino acids. Germline V gene data show CDR1 as SEHNR and CDR2 as FQNEAQ (reference sequence). The CDR3 DNA reads as TGTGCCAGCAGCTTAACGGGGGATGAGCAGTTCTTC. Amino acids: CASSLTGDEQFF.

This rearrangement joins TRBV20-1 to TRBJ2-1, with D perhaps TRBD2 (6 bases). Germline CDR1 and CDR2: DFQATT and SNEGSKA (reference sequence). This CDR3 contains 15 residues. The V gene lost 6 bases and the J gene lost 7 bases, with 22 bases spanning the gap. CDR3 region: CSAKRGLSRGNEQFF. CDR3 sequence (DNA): TGCAGTGCCAAACGGGGATTAAGTCGGGGGAATGAGCAGTTCTTC.

This clonotype was seen a few times. The CDR3 nucleotides are TGCAGCGCCGGAGTAGGATACGAGCAGTACTTC. Its translation: CSAGVGYEQYF. This chain joins TRBV29-1 and TRBJ2-7, with no clear D. From germline, CDR1 is SQVTM and CDR2 ANQGSEA. The CDR3 covers 11 residues. V was trimmed by 7 bases and J by 4 bases, leaving 11 bases between them.

This clonotype was observed a few times. The chain joins TRBV29-1 to TRBJ2-5, with D perhaps TRBD1 or TRBD2 (5 bases each). V dropped 4 bases and J dropped 2 bases, with 14 bases sitting between them. From germline, CDR1 is SQVTM and CDR2 ANQGSEA. The CDR3 covers 14 residues. Here the CDR3 DNA reads TGCAGCGTTGTAGAGGGGCGTCGTCAAGAGACCCAGTACTTC. The encoded protein is CSVVEGRRQETQYF. Full variable domain (rest looked up from reference TRBV29-1 and TRBJ2-5): SAVISQKPSRDICQRGTSLTIQCQVDSQVTMMFWYRQQPGQSLTLIATANQGSEATYESGFVIDKFPISRPNLTFSTLTVSNMSPEDSSIYLCSVVEGRRQETQYFGPGTRLLVL.